The 2 T cell receptor beta chains below come from one sample, sequenced in a study of glioma-infiltrating T cells. Amplification of TCR alpha and beta CDR3 regions from RNA used iRepertoire nested multiplex PCR. One entry per CDR3 protein results from TCRdb running MiXCR on the multiplex PCR reads. The sample lists roughly 200,000 distinct CDR3 sequences; 32% were seen once. Source material: glioma tissue, nonneoplastic brain tissue, or PBMCs (not recorded which). The source of these receptors is a human donor with low-grade glioma or glioblastoma, undergoing nonglioma brain surgery, or in good health (not recorded which).

In regard to this clonotype: A much larger clone differs from this one at a single base, so this may be a read error. This chain joins TRBV6-5 and TRBJ2-3, with TRBD1 matching 7 bases. V dropped 6 bases and J dropped 2; count of bases not matched to a gene: 11. CDR3 length equals 16 residues. The germline V gene has CDR1 MNHEY and CDR2 SVGAGI. The CDR3 bases are TGTGCCAGCAGCAAAGACAGGGCGGCATCCACAGATACGCAGTATTTT. This translates into CASSKDRAASTDTQYF.

The V call is TRBV6-2 or TRBV6-3, the J call TRBJ2-1, with TRBD2 identical over 14 bases. The CDR3 loop spans 19 amino acids. CDR1 and CDR2 from the germline V gene are MNHEY and SVGEGT. The V segment lost 0 bases and the J segment 0 bases; nucleotides outside the gene matches: 4. The CDR3 spells CASSYSGLAGGASYNEQFF. CDR3 sequence (DNA): TGTGCCAGCAGTTACTCCGGACTAGCGGGAGGTGCCTCCTACAATGAGCAGTTCTTC.